These T cell receptor beta chains were read from a single sample in a study of T cell repertoires in cytomegalovirus infection. From the reads, TCRdb called clonotypes with MiXCR, one entry per CDR3 protein. The sample carries roughly 180,000 distinct CDR3 sequences, about 15% recorded once. Sequencing was done on a sample of CD8+ T cells from PBMCs. The receptors originated from a human donor in good health (CMV status not recorded). Some clones in this sample may be carry-over from other donors' samples. The CDR3 runs from the conserved cysteine through the conserved F or W. D genes are given only for firm matches. The listing skips clone size in some rows; elsewhere it reads once, few, many or a size class.

clone size: NA; J gene: TRBJ2-1; V gene: TRBV7-9; D gene: NA; CDR3 DNA: TGTGCCAGCACCCGAGGGGACTTACCGAATGAGCAGTTCTTC; CDR3 protein: CASTRGDLPNEQFF
clone size: few; J gene: TRBJ2-5; V gene: TRBV7-8; D gene: NA; CDR3 DNA: TGTGCCAGCAGCCCCCTGGCGGGAAGATATGAAGAGACCCAGTACTTC; CDR3 protein: CASSPLAGRYEETQYF
clone size: NA; J gene: TRBJ2-3; V gene: TRBV6-5; D gene: NA; CDR3 DNA: TGTGCCAGCAATCGGATGGGCTTCACAGATACGCAGTATTTT; CDR3 protein: CASNRMGFTDTQYF
clone size: NA; J gene: TRBJ2-7; V gene: TRBV7-9; D gene: NA; CDR3 DNA: TGTGCCAGCAGCTTAACCGGGGTCGGCGAGCAGTACTTC; CDR3 protein: CASSLTGVGEQYF
clone size: few; J gene: TRBJ1-6; V gene: TRBV12-3/TRBV12-4; D gene: NA; CDR3 DNA: TGTGCCAGCAGTCTAACAGGCGGTAATTCACCCCTCCACTTT; CDR3 protein: CASSLTGGNSPLHF
clone size: many; J gene: TRBJ1-1; V gene: TRBV4-1; D gene: TRBD1; CDR3 DNA: TGCGCCAGCAGCCACCCCGGACAGGTTGAAGCTTTCTTT; CDR3 protein: CASSHPGQVEAFF
clone size: NA; J gene: TRBJ1-1; V gene: TRBV12-3/TRBV12-4; D gene: NA; CDR3 DNA: TGTGCCAGCAGTCAGGGGTTTCACACTGAAGCTTTCTTT; CDR3 protein: CASSQGFHTEAFF
clone size: once; J gene: TRBJ2-1; V gene: TRBV12-3/TRBV12-4; D gene: TRBD2; CDR3 DNA: TGTGCCAACAGACCGGATAGTGGCGGGGGGGCCTATACCTACAATGAGCAGTTCTTC; CDR3 protein: CANRPDSGGGAYTYNEQFF
clone size: once; J gene: TRBJ2-1; V gene: TRBV6-5; D gene: TRBD1; CDR3 DNA: TGTGCCAGCAGTCTACAGGGGAATGAGCAGTTCTTC; CDR3 protein: CASSLQGNEQFF
clone size: many; J gene: TRBJ2-2; V gene: TRBV7-2; D gene: NA; CDR3 DNA: TGTGCCAGCAGCTTAGTACCGGGAACGAACACCGGGGAGCTGTTTTTT; CDR3 protein: CASSLVPGTNTGELFF
clone size: many; J gene: TRBJ2-3; V gene: TRBV12-3/TRBV12-4; D gene: NA; CDR3 DNA: TGTGCCAGCAGTCTCAACCGGATCCGAGCCACAGATACGCAGTATTTT; CDR3 protein: CASSLNRIRATDTQYF
clone size: few; J gene: TRBJ1-2; V gene: TRBV20-1; D gene: NA; CDR3 DNA: TGCAGTGCTTTCGCGGGACATATTAACTATGGCTACACCTTC; CDR3 protein: CSAFAGHINYGYTF
clone size: few; J gene: TRBJ1-1; V gene: TRBV20-1; D gene: NA; CDR3 DNA: TGCAGTGCTAGAGACCCCGACTTGGGGAGGAACACTGAAGCTTTCTTT; CDR3 protein: CSARDPDLGRNTEAFF
clone size: NA; J gene: TRBJ1-6; V gene: TRBV7-2; D gene: TRBD1; CDR3 DNA: TGTGCCAGCAGCTTAGAGATGACAGGGGACAATTCACCCCTCCACTTT; CDR3 protein: CASSLEMTGDNSPLHF
clone size: NA; J gene: TRBJ1-2; V gene: TRBV29-1; D gene: NA; CDR3 DNA: TGCAGCGTTGAGGCCAGGGACTATGGCTACACCTTC; CDR3 protein: CSVEARDYGYTF
clone size: NA; J gene: TRBJ1-2; V gene: TRBV2; D gene: NA; CDR3 DNA: TGTGCCAGCAGCGCCGGTCAACTTAACTATGGCTACACCTTC; CDR3 protein: CASSAGQLNYGYTF
clone size: few; J gene: TRBJ2-2; V gene: TRBV7-2; D gene: NA; CDR3 DNA: TGTGCCAGTAGCTGGAGCCCGGGACGCAGGAACACCGGGGAGCTGTTTTTT; CDR3 protein: CASSWSPGRRNTGELFF
clone size: few; J gene: TRBJ1-5; V gene: TRBV19; D gene: NA; CDR3 DNA: TGTGCCAGTAGAGCGGGACTCGGCAATCAGCCCCAGCATTTT; CDR3 protein: CASRAGLGNQPQHF
clone size: NA; J gene: TRBJ1-5; V gene: TRBV7-9; D gene: NA; CDR3 DNA: TGTGCCAGCAGTACGGAGGGGCCCAGGGGCAATCAGCCCCAGCATTTT; CDR3 protein: CASSTEGPRGNQPQHF
clone size: few; J gene: TRBJ2-4; V gene: TRBV5-5; D gene: NA; CDR3 DNA: TGTGCCAGCAGCTTAAGCGGGCTCAAAAACATTCAGTACTTC; CDR3 protein: CASSLSGLKNIQYF
clone size: NA; J gene: TRBJ2-4; V gene: TRBV6-6; D gene: NA; CDR3 DNA: TGTGCCAGCAGTTACTCGGGGGGCGCAAACAGTCAGTACTTC; CDR3 protein: CASSYSGGANSQYF
clone size: NA; J gene: TRBJ2-5; V gene: TRBV29-1; D gene: NA; CDR3 DNA: TGCAGCGTTTGGTGGCTGGGCCCAGAAGAGACCCAGTACTTC; CDR3 protein: CSVWWLGPEETQYF
clone size: NA; J gene: TRBJ2-1; V gene: TRBV11-2; D gene: TRBD2; CDR3 DNA: TGTGCCAGCAGCTTCTTGTCGGTAGCGGGGGGGCTTGAGCAGTTCTTC; CDR3 protein: CASSFLSVAGGLEQFF
clone size: NA; J gene: TRBJ2-1; V gene: TRBV5-6; D gene: TRBD1; CDR3 DNA: TGTGCCAGCAGCCCGACAGGGTCCTACAATGAGCAGTTCTTC; CDR3 protein: CASSPTGSYNEQFF
clone size: NA; J gene: TRBJ2-7; V gene: TRBV7-2; D gene: NA; CDR3 DNA: TGTGCCAGCAGCGTCAGGGTTTCCTACGAGCAGTACTTC; CDR3 protein: CASSVRVSYEQYF
clone size: many; J gene: TRBJ1-2; V gene: TRBV28; D gene: NA; CDR3 DNA: TGTGCCAGCAGTTATAACCTCCTCGACCCCGCCAAACATGGCTACACCTTC; CDR3 protein: CASSYNLLDPAKHGYTF
clone size: once; J gene: TRBJ2-2; V gene: TRBV12-3/TRBV12-4; D gene: TRBD2; CDR3 DNA: TGTGCCAGCAGTTGGGGGGGCGGGGAGCTGTTTTTT; CDR3 protein: CASSWGGGELFF
clone size: NA; J gene: TRBJ2-7; V gene: TRBV28; D gene: TRBD1; CDR3 DNA: TGTGCCAGCAGTTTACCGGGACAGGGTGGCGAGCAGTACTTC; CDR3 protein: CASSLPGQGGEQYF
clone size: once; J gene: TRBJ1-6; V gene: TRBV28; D gene: TRBD1; CDR3 DNA: TGTGCCAGCAGTCCGACCGGGACAGGGGATCTAGATTCACCCCTCCACTTT; CDR3 protein: CASSPTGTGDLDSPLHF
clone size: NA; J gene: TRBJ2-1; V gene: TRBV30; D gene: NA; CDR3 DNA: TGTGCCTGGAGTTTCGGACGGACAAACAATGAGCAGTTCTTC; CDR3 protein: CAWSFGRTNNEQFF
clone size: NA; J gene: TRBJ2-1; V gene: TRBV5-6; D gene: TRBD2; CDR3 DNA: TGTGCCAGCAGCCTATACCTTCCCGGGACTAGGCCCTACAATGAGCAGTTCTTC; CDR3 protein: CASSLYLPGTRPYNEQFF
clone size: NA; J gene: TRBJ2-1; V gene: TRBV6-5; D gene: TRBD1; CDR3 DNA: TGTGCCAGCAGTCCCGGGACAGGGGCCTACAGTGAGCAGTTCTTC; CDR3 protein: CASSPGTGAYSEQFF
clone size: few; J gene: TRBJ2-7; V gene: TRBV28; D gene: TRBD2; CDR3 DNA: TGTGCCAGCAGCGAAGGACTAGCGGGGGACTACGAGCAGTACTTC; CDR3 protein: CASSEGLAGDYEQYF
clone size: few; J gene: TRBJ1-2; V gene: TRBV5-4; D gene: NA; CDR3 DNA: TGTGCCAGCAGCTTGAGAGGAGGGAGTAGGTATGGCTACACCTTC; CDR3 protein: CASSLRGGSRYGYTF
clone size: NA; J gene: TRBJ2-1; V gene: TRBV7-2; D gene: TRBD2; CDR3 DNA: TGTGCCAGCAGCCCCCAACTAGCGGGGGGCCACAATGAGCAGTTCTTC; CDR3 protein: CASSPQLAGGHNEQFF
clone size: NA; J gene: TRBJ2-1; V gene: TRBV7-2; D gene: TRBD1; CDR3 DNA: TGTGCCAGCAGCCCTAAAGGGGGCACCTCCTACAATGAGCAGTTCTTC; CDR3 protein: CASSPKGGTSYNEQFF
clone size: once; J gene: TRBJ2-7; V gene: TRBV29-1; D gene: NA; CDR3 DNA: TGCAGCGTTGAACGACGGGGCCTCTCCTACGAGCAGTACTTC; CDR3 protein: CSVERRGLSYEQYF
clone size: NA; J gene: TRBJ1-1; V gene: TRBV7-2; D gene: NA; CDR3 DNA: TGTGCCAGCAGCTTAGAGAGGACAGCGAACACTGAAGCTTTCTTT; CDR3 protein: CASSLERTANTEAFF
clone size: NA; J gene: TRBJ1-5; V gene: TRBV7-8; D gene: TRBD1; CDR3 DNA: TGTGCCAGCAGCTCTCCGGGACAGGTTAGCAATCAGCCCCAGCATTTT; CDR3 protein: CASSSPGQVSNQPQHF
clone size: few; J gene: TRBJ1-4; V gene: TRBV20-1; D gene: NA; CDR3 DNA: TGCAGTGCTATCCGGGAAAAACTGTTTTTT; CDR3 protein: CSAIREKLFF
clone size: few; J gene: TRBJ2-7; V gene: TRBV12-3/TRBV12-4; D gene: TRBD1; CDR3 DNA: TGTGCCAGCAGCTCGACAGGGGGCGGCGAGCAGTACTTC; CDR3 protein: CASSSTGGGEQYF
clone size: few; J gene: TRBJ1-5; V gene: TRBV14; D gene: TRBD1; CDR3 DNA: TGTGCCAGCAGCGGGGGAAGGGACAGATATAGCAATCAGCCCCAGCATTTT; CDR3 protein: CASSGGRDRYSNQPQHF
clone size: NA; J gene: TRBJ2-7; V gene: TRBV7-9; D gene: NA; CDR3 DNA: TGTGCCAGCAGCTTAGACAGGAGAGGGTACGAGCAGTACTTC; CDR3 protein: CASSLDRRGYEQYF
clone size: NA; J gene: TRBJ2-7; V gene: TRBV7-9; D gene: NA; CDR3 DNA: TGTGCCAGCAGCCCCTACGTCTACGAGCAGTACTTC; CDR3 protein: CASSPYVYEQYF
clone size: few; J gene: TRBJ1-5; V gene: TRBV5-6; D gene: NA; CDR3 DNA: TGTGCCAGCAGCTCCTTAGGCAATCAGCCCCAGCATTTT; CDR3 protein: CASSSLGNQPQHF
clone size: NA; J gene: TRBJ2-1; V gene: TRBV6-1; D gene: NA; CDR3 DNA: TGTGCCACCCCCGGTAAGGGCCTCGACTACAATGAGCAGTTCTTC; CDR3 protein: CATPGKGLDYNEQFF
clone size: many; J gene: TRBJ1-1; V gene: TRBV6-2/TRBV6-3; D gene: TRBD1; CDR3 DNA: TGTGCCAGCAGCCCATGGACAGGGCTTATGAACACTGAAGCTTTCTTT; CDR3 protein: CASSPWTGLMNTEAFF
clone size: NA; J gene: TRBJ1-5; V gene: TRBV6-2/TRBV6-3; D gene: TRBD1; CDR3 DNA: TGTGCCAGCAGCTCCGGGACAGATCGCAATCAGCCCCAGCATTTT; CDR3 protein: CASSSGTDRNQPQHF
clone size: few; J gene: TRBJ1-2; V gene: TRBV20-1; D gene: TRBD1; CDR3 DNA: TGCAGTGCTTATAGGACAGGGATTACTATTCATGGCTACACCTTC; CDR3 protein: CSAYRTGITIHGYTF